Below are 15 T cell receptor beta chains sequenced from a single sample in a study of T cell responses to AZD1222 COVID-19 vaccine. TCRdb's table, derived via immunoSEQ multiplex PCR, lists solely in-frame clones and lacks some. Seen here are about 97,000 clones, about 88% observed once, and the top ten hold 2.8%. The sample consisted of peripheral blood, taken on day 0 of AZD1222 vaccination. The origin of the receptors is an adult in good health.

The genes are TRBV5-4 and TRBJ2-5; 9 bases are shared with TRBD2. V gave up 2 bases and J gave up 4 bases; unmatched junction bases: 3. From germline, CDR1 is SGHNT and CDR2 YYREEE (reference sequence). This CDR3 region has 14 residues. DNA for the CDR3: TGTGCCAGCAGCTTTGGCGGGGGGGGAGAGACCCAGTACTTC. This translates into CASSFGGGGETQYF.

The rearrangement links TRBV19 to TRBJ2-1; D tentatively reads TRBD1 or TRBD2 (5 bases each). The V end was cut by 3 bases, the J end by 5 bases, with 11 bases between. CDR3 length: 14 amino acids. Germline V gene data show CDR1 as LNHDA and CDR2 as SQIVND (reference sequence). CDR3: CASSITGQNNEQFF. The CDR3 DNA follows: TGTGCCAGTAGTATCACGGGGCAGAACAATGAGCAGTTCTTC.

The V gene is TRBV7-9, the J gene TRBJ1-1; TRBD1 matches 8 bases. Germline assignment: CDR1 SEHNR and CDR2 FQNEAQ (reference sequence). The length of the CDR3 is 16 residues. The V gene end was trimmed by 5 bases and the J gene end by 1 base; junction bases not matched to a gene: 9. The chain's CDR3 is CASSPGTGQGNTEAFF. DNA for the CDR3: TGTGCCAGCAGCCCCGGGACAGGCCAGGGGAACACTGAAGCTTTCTTT. Filled out from reference TRBV7-9 and TRBJ1-1, the complete variable domain reads DTGVSQNPRHKITKRGQNVTFRCDPISEHNRLYWYRQTLGQGPEFLTYFQNEAQLEKSRLLSDRFSAERPKGSFSTLEIQRTEQGDSAMYLCASSPGTGQGNTEAFFGQGTRLTVV.

This clone was seen a few times. The rearrangement joins TRBV7-2 to TRBJ1-2; no firm D call. The V gene's germline CDR1 is SGHTA and CDR2 FQGNSA. The CDR3 has 16 amino acids. V was pared by 4 bases and J by 2 bases, with 17 bases between. CDR3: CASSSGGSPRNYGYTF. The CDR3 nucleotides are TGTGCCAGCAGCTCCGGTGGGTCTCCCAGAAACTATGGCTACACCTTC.

The chain couples TRBV19 to TRBJ1-1, with 9 bases matching TRBD1. The CDR3 sequence is 14 residues long. Germline V gene lookup returns CDR1 LNHDA and CDR2 SQIVND (reference sequence). With 6 bases clipped from V and 6 bases from J, the junction kept 8 bases outside the gene matches. CDR3 loop: CASSTFRDRAEAFF. Here the CDR3 DNA reads TGTGCCAGTAGCACATTCCGGGACAGGGCTGAAGCTTTCTTT.

CDR3 residues: CASSGDAVNEQFF. CDR3 nucleotide sequence: TGCGCCAGCAGTGGGGACGCAGTCAATGAGCAGTTCTTC. The chain has TRBV10-1 and TRBJ2-1, with D perhaps being TRBD1 or TRBD2 (5 bases each). The V end was cut by 4 bases, the J end by 6 bases, with 10 bases between. The CDR3 runs to 13 residues. Germline CDR1 and CDR2: WNHNN and SYGVQD (reference sequence).

V and J are TRBV12-3 or TRBV12-4 and TRBJ1-5, with a weak D call TRBD1 (5 bases). V lost 7 bases and J 3 bases, leaving 10 bases between the germline ends. This CDR3 has 13 residues. CDR3 sequence (DNA): TGTGCCAGCAAGGGGAGGGCCAATCAGCCCCAGCATTTT. Its translation: CASKGRANQPQHF.

The genes are TRBV18 and TRBJ1-3; no clear D gene. Germline V gene sequence: CDR1 KGHSH, CDR2 LQKENI. The CDR3 extends over 15 amino acids. Between the trimmed V and J ends, which lost 1 base and 0 bases, there was a span of 7 bases. The CDR3 DNA is TGTGCCAGCTCACCACAGCCTCTCTCTGGAAACACCATATATTTT. It yields the protein CASSPQPLSGNTIYF.

The rearrangement uses TRBV29-1 and TRBJ2-5; 12 bases fit TRBD2. The germline V gene encodes CDR1 SQVTM and CDR2 ANQGSEA. The CDR3 extends over 15 amino acids. V dropped 7 bases and J dropped 5; count of bases not matched to a gene: 11. For the CDR3, the DNA is TGCAGCGCCCAACCTCTAGCGGGGGGGTATGAGACCCAGTACTTC. Its translation: CSAQPLAGGYETQYF.

J is TRBJ1-5 and V is TRBV2; no firm D call. V lost 2 bases and J lost 3, with 11 bases in between. Per the germline V gene, CDR1 is SNHLY and CDR2 is FYNNEI. CDR3 length: 15 amino acids. Here the CDR3 reads CASSEHRAVNQPQHF. The DNA for the CDR3 is TGTGCCAGCAGTGAACATCGGGCAGTCAATCAGCCCCAGCATTTT.

The chain combines TRBV3-1 (or the pseudogene TRBV3-2) with TRBJ1-4, with D tentatively TRBD1 (6 bases). Germline V CDR1 and CDR2: LGHDT, YNNKEL (reference sequence). V was shortened by 5 bases and J by 8 bases, with 18 bases between the two germline ends. The length of the CDR3 is 15 residues. CDR3 DNA sequence: TGTGCCAGCAGCGCAAACAGGGAGGGGTTGGAAAAACTGTTTTTT. It encodes CASSANREGLEKLFF.

This chain links TRBV19 with TRBJ1-6; possibly TRBD1 for D (6 bases). Trimming shortened V by 7 bases and J by 5 bases, and 12 bases separated the two germline ends. The germline CDR1 and CDR2 sequences are LNHDA and SQIVND (reference sequence). There are 14 residues in the CDR3. CDR3 DNA: TGTGCCAGTAATCGGAGACAGGATAATTCACCCCTCCACTTT. It yields the protein CASNRRQDNSPLHF.

This clone was counted only a few times. The rearrangement links TRBV28 to TRBJ2-7, with a tentative D call TRBD1 (6 bases). CDR1 and CDR2 from the germline V gene are MDHEN and SYDVKM. V shed 8 bases and J shed 0 bases, with 11 bases lying between them. The CDR3 extends over 13 amino acids. This CDR3 is CASRRDNSYEQYF. For the CDR3, the DNA is TGTGCCAGCCGCCGGGACAACTCCTACGAGCAGTACTTC. The whole variable domain, remainder taken from reference TRBV28 and TRBJ2-7, is DVKVTQSSRYLVKRTGEKVFLECVQDMDHENMFWYRQDPGLGLRLIYFSYDVKMKEKGDIPEGYSVSREKKERFSLILESASTNQTSMYLCASRRDNSYEQYFGPGTRLTVT.

CDR3 residues: CASRLAGQGNSPLHF. The CDR3 DNA reads as TGTGCAAGTCGCTTAGCAGGGCAGGGTAATTCACCCCTCCACTTT. V and J are TRBV12-2 and TRBJ1-6; the table's TRBD1 call for D was not verified on the DNA. TRBV12-2 is marked as a pseudogene. CDR3 length: 15 residues.

The chain employs TRBV27 and TRBJ1-2; D is uncertain. The germline V gene has CDR1 MNHEY and CDR2 SMNVEV (reference sequence). Trimming removed 5 bases from V and 8 bases from J, with 18 bases in between. The CDR3 has 14 residues. CDR3 sequence reads: CASSGGDGLLGYTF. The CDR3 DNA sequence: TGTGCCAGCAGTGGCGGGGATGGCCTTCTGGGCTACACCTTC.